This TCR beta chain was profiled in a study of T-cell memory formation after mild COVID-19 (dated by TCRdb to the early 2020s). Concerning the study at large: Most TCR sequence clusters were specific to one of the two donors. T-cell clones expanding and contracting after mild COVID-19 in a couple of donors were tracked by longitudinal TCRalpha and TCRbeta repertoire sequencing. The cohort was made up of two young adult volunteers, one female and one male, who were previously healthy.

The germline ends are 9 bases apart after V is trimmed by 0 bases and J by 7 bases. Based on the germline V gene, the CDR1 and CDR2 sequences are KGHSH and LQKENI. Its CDR3 holds 13 amino acids, cysteine through phenylalanine. The kept DNA is CDR3 alone, 39 bases in frame from the first base. This clonotype was seen once. Its antigen target is currently unknown. No base qualities exist here, and no much larger clone lies one base off it. The run used an Illumina NovaSeq 6000. TCRalpha and TCRbeta cDNA libraries were built by 5'RACE with constant-segment primers, adding sample barcodes and unique molecular identifiers. RNA was extracted from every sample with Trizol reagent. Library amplification was performed in two PCR steps, and a second sample barcode and Illumina TruSeq adapters were introduced in the second step. Sequencing of libraries was performed on an Illumina NovaSeq with 2 x 150 bp paired-end reads. As for how the authors treated the data: With migec v1.2.7, reads were demultiplexed and then collapsed into UMI-guided consensus sequences. Using mixcr v2.1.11, the UMI consensuses were aligned to TRA and TRB V and J templates and assembled into clonotypes. Expanded or contracted clonotypes were those called significant by both edgeR and NoisET, with noise models trained on biological replicates. For edgeR calls, the thresholds were a false discovery rate-adjusted p below 0.01 and a log2 fold-change of 1. As an exploratory analysis of dynamics, max-normalized trajectories of the 1000 most abundant clonotypes were examined by PCA with hierarchical clustering. Each responding clone was given a CD4 or CD8 phenotype based on the CD4+ and CD8+ repertoires, which had been sequenced separately. The raw public reads went through TCRdb reprocessing: fastp at Q25, MiXCR clone calling, in-frame beta chains kept. Each CDR3 protein appears once, grouped with its most common genes and DNA. The authors' filters were not applied to this entry. The sample table lists fewer than 550,000 distinct CDR3 sequences, roughly 20% of them with a count of one. Approximately 8.4% of the sample belongs to the ten largest clones.

PBMCs were isolated by Ficoll-Paque density gradient centrifugation. Paper-wide results and their limitations: Clones that contracted from day 15 to 85 showed balanced CD4/CD8 phenotypes, whereas a second wave of clones that expanded from day 15 to 37 leaned towards CD4+. SARS-CoV-2 specificity of the second-wave clones peaking on day 37 was not confirmed. Contracting CD4+ clones turned up mainly in the CM and EM memory subsets, whereas EMRA was where CD8+ clones were enriched. Only a couple of mild cases were covered by the study, and larger cohorts that include severe cases with pre-infection samples were considered necessary. The detection of some responding clones in pre-infection memory suggests that pre-existing cross-reactive memory T cells joined the SARS-CoV-2 response.

The chain uses TRBV18 and TRBJ1-2, with no reliable assignment of the D segment. The source material was PBMCs or a T cell subset sorted from them (not recorded which). This clonotype was sampled from an adult woman who had mild COVID-19 (a few samples of this study predate the infection). The sample titles of this study are shuffled in the database, so cell type and time point are left out; the donor was told from shared clones. Here is the DNA: TGTGCCAGCTCACCACCGCGGGGAGGTGGCTACACCTTC. It encodes CASSPPRGGGYTF.